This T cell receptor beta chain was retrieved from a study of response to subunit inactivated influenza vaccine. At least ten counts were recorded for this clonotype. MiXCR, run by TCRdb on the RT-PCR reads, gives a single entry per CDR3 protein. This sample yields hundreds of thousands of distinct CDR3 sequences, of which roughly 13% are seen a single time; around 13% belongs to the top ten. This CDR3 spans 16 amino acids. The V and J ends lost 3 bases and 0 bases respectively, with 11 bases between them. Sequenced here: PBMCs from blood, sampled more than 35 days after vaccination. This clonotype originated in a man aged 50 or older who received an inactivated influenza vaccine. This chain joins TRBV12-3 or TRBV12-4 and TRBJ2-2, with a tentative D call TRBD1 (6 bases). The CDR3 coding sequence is TGTGCCAGCAGTTTGACAGGCCAGACGAACACCGGGGAGCTGTTTTTT. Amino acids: CASSLTGQTNTGELFF.